The 29 T cell receptor beta chains in this list originate from one sample, sequenced in a study of monozygotic twins with inflammatory bowel disease. TCRdb re-called the 5' RACE reads; one entry per CDR3 protein, DNA not given. The sample totals about 440,000 distinct CDR3 sequences. The sequencing sample was made of blood. The receptors come from a human donor with ulcerative colitis or Crohn's disease, or a healthy co-twin of an affected twin (not recorded which).

The chain uses TRBV7-9 and TRBJ1-2; TCRdb lists TRBD1, though no DNA is available to test this call. This CDR3 is built from 16 residues. Germline lookup yields CDR1 SEHNR and CDR2 FQNEAQ (reference sequence). The CDR3 reads CASSLVNRASNYGYTF.

This rearrangement joins TRBV7-9 to TRBJ2-2; checking the TCRdb D call of TRBD2 is not possible without DNA. The CDR3 consists of 14 residues. The germline gives CDR1 SEHNR, CDR2 FQNEAQ (reference sequence). The CDR3 here is CASRYGPETGELFF. Looking up the rest from reference TRBV7-9 and TRBJ2-2 gives the full variable domain: DTGVSQNPRHKITKRGQNVTFRCDPISEHNRLYWYRQTLGQGPEFLTYFQNEAQLEKSRLLSDRFSAERPKGSFSTLEIQRTEQGDSAMYLCASRYGPETGELFFGEGSRLTVL.

The genes are TRBV6-5 and TRBJ1-2; TCRdb reports TRBD1, a call that lacks DNA to check it against. The germline V gene has CDR1 MNHEY and CDR2 SVGAGI. The CDR3 loop spans 16 amino acids. The CDR3 is CASSYGRAAGGSGYTF.

The gene calls are TRBV5-1 and TRBJ2-7; TCRdb returns TRBD1, unconfirmable since there is no DNA. Germline values: CDR1 SGHRS, CDR2 YFSETQ. The CDR3 consists of 14 residues. CDR3 residues: CASSLVFGTTEQYF.

CDR3 region: CASSSRHNEQFF. V and J are TRBV11-2 and TRBJ2-1. Germline V CDR1 and CDR2: SGHAT, FQNNGV. This CDR3 has 12 residues.

V is TRBV19 and J is TRBJ2-1; the TCRdb call, TRBD2, lacks DNA for checking. The CDR3 consists of 15 residues. Germline CDR1 LNHDA, CDR2 SQIVND (reference sequence). The CDR3 reads CASSIAGLYNNEQFF.

The rearrangement links TRBV18 to TRBJ2-1; TCRdb lists TRBD1, though no DNA is available to test this call. The CDR3 is made up of 14 amino acids. Germline values: CDR1 KGHSH, CDR2 LQKENI. CDR3 in amino acids: CASSGTGGTNEQFF. The full variable domain, its missing parts supplied by reference TRBV18 and TRBJ2-1, is NAGVMQNPRHLVRRRGQEARLRCSPMKGHSHVYWYRQLPEEGLKFMVYLQKENIIDESGMPKERFSAEFPKEGPSILRIQQVVRGDSAAYFCASSGTGGTNEQFFGPGTRLTVL.

The rearrangement uses TRBV11-1 and TRBJ2-7; TCRdb calls TRBD2, which cannot be checked without DNA. In germline, CDR1 is SGHAT, CDR2 FQDESV (reference sequence). There are 18 residues in the CDR3. The CDR3 sequence is CASSLAGSELGPSYEQYF.

The rearrangement joins TRBV7-9 to TRBJ1-5. CDR3 length: 12 amino acids. CDR1 and CDR2 (germline): SEHNR, FQNEAQ (reference sequence). The CDR3 sequence: CASSPLGSAQHF.

This chain joins TRBV20-1 and TRBJ1-1; absent DNA, TCRdb's TRBD1 call cannot be checked. The germline V gene encodes CDR1 DFQATT and CDR2 SNEGSKA (reference sequence). The CDR3 is 16 amino acids. The CDR3 sequence: CSARDHQGSKGTEAFF.

The chain joins TRBV6-1 to TRBJ1-5; TCRdb names TRBD1, which stays unverified in the absence of DNA. Germline V gene sequence: CDR1 MNHNS, CDR2 SASEGT. CDR3 size: 15 residues. The CDR3 loop is CASSPTGAVNQPQHF.

The V call is TRBV4-2, the J call TRBJ1-2; as DNA is missing, the TRBD1 call by TCRdb cannot be tested. This CDR3 contains 17 residues. The germline gives CDR1 LGHNA, CDR2 YNFKEQ. The CDR3 spells CASSQDLPVGVNYGYTF.

The chain combines TRBV20-1 with TRBJ1-5; with no DNA, the TCRdb D assignment of TRBD1 cannot be verified. The CDR3 is 17 residues long. CDR1 is DFQATT and CDR2 is SNEGSKA in the germline V gene (reference sequence). The CDR3 reads CSAWGQGKKYSNQPQHF.

The chain employs TRBV20-1 and TRBJ2-7; the TCRdb call, TRBD1, lacks DNA for checking. The CDR3 runs 14 residues. CDR1 is DFQATT, CDR2 SNEGSKA, per germline (reference sequence). The CDR3 is CSARVDSRPYEQYF.

The chain employs TRBV20-1 and TRBJ2-3; the TRBD2 assignment by TCRdb is unverifiable without DNA. The length of the CDR3 is 18 residues. Looked up from germline, CDR1 is DFQATT and CDR2 is SNEGSKA (reference sequence). CDR3 in amino acids: CSASSSPPLAASTDTQYF.

The chain has TRBV18 and TRBJ2-7. Germline lookup yields CDR1 KGHSH and CDR2 LQKENI. CDR3 length: 13 residues. The chain's CDR3 is CASSPPGLYEQYF.

The CDR3 spells CASITDRGNEQFF. V gene TRBV5-1 combines with J gene TRBJ2-1; TCRdb's assignment of TRBD1 cannot be checked, as there is no DNA. This CDR3 region has 13 residues. Germline CDR1 reads SGHRS; CDR2 reads YFSETQ.

The chain combines TRBV4-1 with TRBJ2-5; TCRdb designates TRBD2, a call that cannot be tested without DNA. CDR3 length: 13 amino acids. The V gene's germline CDR1 is MGHRA and CDR2 YSYEKL. The CDR3 here is CARTSGAQESQYF.

The chain employs TRBV5-5 and TRBJ2-1; TCRdb's D call of TRBD2 is untestable without DNA. Germline V gives CDR1 SGHKS, CDR2 YYEKEE (reference sequence). The CDR3 covers 15 residues. CDR3 protein: CASSLGLAGVIEQFF.

J is TRBJ2-3 and V is TRBV5-1. From germline, CDR1 is SGHRS and CDR2 YFSETQ. The CDR3 has 15 residues. Here the CDR3 reads CASSLRGPSTDTQYF.

This sequence joins TRBV20-1 and TRBJ1-1. Germline values: CDR1 DFQATT, CDR2 SNEGSKA (reference sequence). This CDR3 is built from 14 residues. This CDR3 reads CSAKPGSLNTEAFF.

The chain has TRBV7-2 and TRBJ2-2. The CDR3 extends over 13 amino acids. Germline CDR1 SGHTA, CDR2 FQGNSA. The CDR3 here is CASTFVLTGELFF.

The J gene is TRBJ1-6, the V gene TRBV5-5; TCRdb designates TRBD1, a call that cannot be tested without DNA. The V gene's germline CDR1 is SGHKS and CDR2 YYEKEE (reference sequence). The CDR3 sequence is 14 residues long. CDR3 residues: CASSFQGRDSPLHF.

CDR3 residues: CATYSPGSELFF. The V gene is TRBV6-5, the J gene TRBJ1-4. The CDR3 has 12 residues. Germline assignment: CDR1 MNHEY and CDR2 SVGAGI.

The chain links TRBV5-4 to TRBJ2-2; TCRdb's assignment of TRBD2 cannot be checked, as there is no DNA. Per germline, CDR1 SGHNT and CDR2 YYREEE (reference sequence). The CDR3 length is 19 residues. The CDR3 sequence: CASSNRPPGLAENTGELFF.

The chain couples TRBV24-1 to TRBJ1-2; TCRdb reports TRBD1, a call that lacks DNA to check it against. Per the germline V gene, CDR1 is KGHDR and CDR2 is SFDVKD. The CDR3 has 14 residues. This chain's CDR3 is CATSDSGTVYGYTF.

This sequence joins TRBV12-3 or TRBV12-4 and TRBJ2-5; the D gene TCRdb calls, TRBD1, cannot be checked with no DNA. The CDR3 is 15 amino acids. The chain's CDR3 is CASSLGQPFQETQYF.

The CDR3 here is CASSYSAPDGEQYF. The rearrangement uses TRBV6-5 and TRBJ2-7; TCRdb reports TRBD1, a call that lacks DNA to check it against. Germline V gives CDR1 MNHEY, CDR2 SVGAGI. The CDR3 runs 14 residues.

The V and J genes are TRBV6-2 or TRBV6-3 and TRBJ1-1. The CDR3 spans 16 residues. Germline CDR1 reads MNHEY; CDR2 reads SVGEGT. The CDR3 sequence is CASSRRGGEGKNEAFF.